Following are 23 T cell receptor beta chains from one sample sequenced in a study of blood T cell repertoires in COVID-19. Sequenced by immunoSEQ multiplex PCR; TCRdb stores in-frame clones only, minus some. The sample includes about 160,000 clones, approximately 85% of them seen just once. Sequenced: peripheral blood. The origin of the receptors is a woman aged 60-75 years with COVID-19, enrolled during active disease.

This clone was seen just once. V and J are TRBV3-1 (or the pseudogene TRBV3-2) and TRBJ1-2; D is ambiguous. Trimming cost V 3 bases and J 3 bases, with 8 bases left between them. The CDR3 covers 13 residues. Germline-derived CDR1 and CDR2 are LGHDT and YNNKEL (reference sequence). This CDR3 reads CASSHNRDYGYTF. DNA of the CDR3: TGTGCCAGCAGCCATAACAGAGACTATGGCTACACCTTC.

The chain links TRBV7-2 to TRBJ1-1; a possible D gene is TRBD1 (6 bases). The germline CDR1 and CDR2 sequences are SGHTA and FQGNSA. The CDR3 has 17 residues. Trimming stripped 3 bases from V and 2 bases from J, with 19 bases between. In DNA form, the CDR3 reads TGTGCCAGCAGCTTGGTCAGGGGCGAGGGGTTTAACACTGAAGCTTTCTTT. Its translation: CASSLVRGEGFNTEAFF.

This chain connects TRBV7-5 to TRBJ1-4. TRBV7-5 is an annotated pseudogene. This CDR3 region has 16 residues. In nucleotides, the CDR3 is TGTGCCAGAAGCCGACGAGGAGGGGCGGGTAATGAAAAACTGTTTTTT. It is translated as CARSRRGGAGNEKLFF.

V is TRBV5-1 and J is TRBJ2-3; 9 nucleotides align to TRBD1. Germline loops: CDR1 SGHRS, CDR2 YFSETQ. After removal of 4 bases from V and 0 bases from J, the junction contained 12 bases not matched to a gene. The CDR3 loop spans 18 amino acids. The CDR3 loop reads CASSNGGLGQGSTDTQYF. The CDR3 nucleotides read TGCGCCAGCAGCAATGGGGGTCTCGGACAGGGGAGCACAGATACGCAGTATTTT.

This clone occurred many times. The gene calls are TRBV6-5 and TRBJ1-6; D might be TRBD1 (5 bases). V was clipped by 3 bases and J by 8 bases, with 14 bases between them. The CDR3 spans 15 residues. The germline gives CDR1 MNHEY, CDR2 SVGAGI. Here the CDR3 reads CASSYTWGFDSPLHF. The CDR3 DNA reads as TGTGCCAGCAGTTATACATGGGGCTTTGATTCACCCCTCCACTTT.

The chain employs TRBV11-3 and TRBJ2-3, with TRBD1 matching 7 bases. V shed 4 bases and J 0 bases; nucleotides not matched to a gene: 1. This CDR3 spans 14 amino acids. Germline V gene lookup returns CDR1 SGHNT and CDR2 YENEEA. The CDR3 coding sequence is TGTGCCAGCAGCTCCAGGGGGAGCACAGATACGCAGTATTTT. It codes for CASSSRGSTDTQYF.

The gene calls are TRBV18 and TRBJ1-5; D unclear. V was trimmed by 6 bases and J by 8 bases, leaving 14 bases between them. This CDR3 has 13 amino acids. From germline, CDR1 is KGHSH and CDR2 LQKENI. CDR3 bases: TGTGCCAGCTCTCGGATCAGAGGAGAGCCCCAGCATTTT. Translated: CASSRIRGEPQHF.

Written as DNA, the CDR3 is TGTGCCAGCAGTGAAGATGGGGCTAGCAATCAGCCCCAGCATTTT. Protein product: CASSEDGASNQPQHF. The rearrangement links TRBV6-1 to TRBJ1-5; D is possibly TRBD1 (5 bases). Germline CDR1 and CDR2: MNHNS and SASEGT. The CDR3 has 15 residues. V was pared by 1 base and J by 0 bases, with 7 bases between.

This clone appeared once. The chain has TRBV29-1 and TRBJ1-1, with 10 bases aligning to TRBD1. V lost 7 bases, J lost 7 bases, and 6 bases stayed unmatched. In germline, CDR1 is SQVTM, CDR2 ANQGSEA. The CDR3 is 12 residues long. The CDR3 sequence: CSAGTGVNEAFF. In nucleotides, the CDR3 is TGCAGCGCTGGGACAGGGGTAAATGAAGCTTTCTTT.

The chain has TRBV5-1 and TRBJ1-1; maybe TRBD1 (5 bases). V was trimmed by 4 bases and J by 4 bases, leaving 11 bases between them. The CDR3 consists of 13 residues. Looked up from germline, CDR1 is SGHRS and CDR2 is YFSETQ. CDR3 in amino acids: CASSSRDGTEAFF. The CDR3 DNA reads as TGCGCCAGCAGCAGCAGGGATGGCACTGAAGCTTTCTTT. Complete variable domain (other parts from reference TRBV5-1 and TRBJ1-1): KAGVTQTPRYLIKTRGQQVTLSCSPISGHRSVSWYQQTPGQGLQFLFEYFSETQRNKGNFPGRFSGRQFSNSRSEMNVSTLELGDSALYLCASSSRDGTEAFFGQGTRLTVV.

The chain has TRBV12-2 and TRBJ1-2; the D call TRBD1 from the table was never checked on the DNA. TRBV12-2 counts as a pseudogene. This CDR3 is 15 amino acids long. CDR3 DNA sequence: TGTGCAAGTCGCGCGGGACAGGGTTGGAACTATGGCTACACCTTC. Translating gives CASRAGQGWNYGYTF.

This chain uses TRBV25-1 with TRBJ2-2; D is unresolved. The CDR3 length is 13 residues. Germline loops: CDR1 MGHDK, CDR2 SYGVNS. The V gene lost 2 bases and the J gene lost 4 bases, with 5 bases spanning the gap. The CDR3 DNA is TGTGCCAGCAGTGAAGTGGCCACCGGGGAGCTGTTTTTT. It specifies CASSEVATGELFF.

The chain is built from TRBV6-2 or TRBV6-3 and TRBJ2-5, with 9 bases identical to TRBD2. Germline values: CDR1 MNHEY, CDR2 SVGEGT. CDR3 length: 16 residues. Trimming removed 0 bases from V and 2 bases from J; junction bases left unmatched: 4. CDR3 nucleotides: TGTGCCAGCAGTTACTCGACTAGCGGATATCAAGAGACCCAGTACTTC. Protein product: CASSYSTSGYQETQYF.

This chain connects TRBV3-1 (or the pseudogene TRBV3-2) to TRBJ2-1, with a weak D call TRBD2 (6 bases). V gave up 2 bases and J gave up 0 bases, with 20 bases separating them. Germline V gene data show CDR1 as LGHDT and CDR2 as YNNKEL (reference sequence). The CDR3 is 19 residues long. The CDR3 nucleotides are TGTGCCAGCAGCCAACTAAGTCCATGGGGGGTAAGCTCCTACAATGAGCAGTTCTTC. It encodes CASSQLSPWGVSSYNEQFF.

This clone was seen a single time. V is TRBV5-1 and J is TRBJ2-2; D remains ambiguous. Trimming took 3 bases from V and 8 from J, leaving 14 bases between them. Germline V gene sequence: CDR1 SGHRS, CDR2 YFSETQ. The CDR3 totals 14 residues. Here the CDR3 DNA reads TGCGCCAGCAGCTGGAGCGTAAGAACAGGGGAGCTGTTTTTT. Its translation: CASSWSVRTGELFF.

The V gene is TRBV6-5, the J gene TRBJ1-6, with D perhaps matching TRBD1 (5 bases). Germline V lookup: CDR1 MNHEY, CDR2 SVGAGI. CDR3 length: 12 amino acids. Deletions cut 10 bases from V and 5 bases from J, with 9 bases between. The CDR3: CATRDDNSPLHF. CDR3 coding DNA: TGTGCCACGCGGGACGATAATTCACCCCTCCACTTT.

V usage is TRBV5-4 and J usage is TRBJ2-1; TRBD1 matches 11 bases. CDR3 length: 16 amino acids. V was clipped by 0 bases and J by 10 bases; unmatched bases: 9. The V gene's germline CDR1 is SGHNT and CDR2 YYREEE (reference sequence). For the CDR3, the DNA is TGTGCCAGCAGCTTGGGGGGACAGGGGGACCTCACAGAGCAGTTCTTC. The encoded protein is CASSLGGQGDLTEQFF.

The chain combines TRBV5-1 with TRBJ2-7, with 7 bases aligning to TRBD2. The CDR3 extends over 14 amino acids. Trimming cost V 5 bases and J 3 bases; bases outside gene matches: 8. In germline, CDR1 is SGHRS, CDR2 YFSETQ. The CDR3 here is CASRSTSVDYEQYF. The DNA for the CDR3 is TGCGCCAGCAGATCAACTAGCGTAGACTACGAGCAGTACTTC.

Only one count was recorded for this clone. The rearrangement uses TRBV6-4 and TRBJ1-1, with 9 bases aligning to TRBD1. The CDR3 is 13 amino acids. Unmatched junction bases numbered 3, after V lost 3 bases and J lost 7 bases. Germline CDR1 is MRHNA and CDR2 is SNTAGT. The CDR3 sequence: CASSEGQGREAFF. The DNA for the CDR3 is TGTGCCAGCAGTGAGGGACAGGGACGTGAAGCTTTCTTT.

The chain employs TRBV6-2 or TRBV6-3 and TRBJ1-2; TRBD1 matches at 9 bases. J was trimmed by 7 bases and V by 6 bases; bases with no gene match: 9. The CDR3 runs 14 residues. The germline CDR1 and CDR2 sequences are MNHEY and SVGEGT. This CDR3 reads CASSETGGLGGYTF. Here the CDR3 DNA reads TGTGCCAGCAGCGAGACAGGGGGTTTAGGTGGCTACACCTTC.

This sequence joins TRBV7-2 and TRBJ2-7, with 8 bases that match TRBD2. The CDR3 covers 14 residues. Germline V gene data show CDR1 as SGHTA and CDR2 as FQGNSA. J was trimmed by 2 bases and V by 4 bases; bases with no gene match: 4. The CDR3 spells CASSSAGVPYEQYF. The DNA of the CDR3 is TGTGCCAGCAGCTCAGCGGGAGTTCCCTACGAGCAGTACTTC.

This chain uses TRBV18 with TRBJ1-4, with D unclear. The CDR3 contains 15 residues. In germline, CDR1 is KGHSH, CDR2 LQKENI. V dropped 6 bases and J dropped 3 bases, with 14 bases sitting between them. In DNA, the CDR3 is TGTGCCAGCTCGCCAACCCATGCGGCTAATGAAAAACTGTTTTTT. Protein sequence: CASSPTHAANEKLFF.

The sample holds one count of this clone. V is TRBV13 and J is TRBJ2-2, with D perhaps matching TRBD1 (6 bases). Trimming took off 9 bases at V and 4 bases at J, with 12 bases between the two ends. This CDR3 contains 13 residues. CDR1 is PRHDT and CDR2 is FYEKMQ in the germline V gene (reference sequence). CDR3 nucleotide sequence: TGTGCCAGTCAGGGGCTCCTCACCGGGGAGCTGTTTTTT. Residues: CASQGLLTGELFF.